The rows below give T cell receptor beta chains drawn from one sample of a study of blood T cell repertoires in COVID-19. The data were produced by immunoSEQ multiplex PCR, yet TCRdb's version contains in-frame clones alone and is incomplete. The sample comprises about 76,000 clones, 85% of which are singletons, and about 10% rests with the top ten. The material sequenced was peripheral blood. Receptors were obtained from a man in his 60s with COVID-19, enrolled during active disease. Both conserved end residues are part of each CDR3. D genes are given only for firm matches. The listing skips clone size in some rows; elsewhere it reads once, few, many or a size class.

clone_size	v_call	j_call	d_call	cdr3_nt	cdr3_aa
-	TRBV7-6	TRBJ1-3	-	TGTGCCTTTGGTTTTAGCGGCCCGATGGTCTCCACCATATATTTT	CAFGFSGPMVSTIYF
-	TRBV6-5	TRBJ2-3	-	TGTGCCAGCAGTTACTCTAGCGGTCCTAGCACAGATACGCAGTATTTT	CASSYSSGPSTDTQYF
-	TRBV7-2	TRBJ1-3	-	TGTGCCAGCAGCTTAGATGTGGGCAGGGTTGGAAACACCATATATTTT	CASSLDVGRVGNTIYF
-	TRBV25-1	TRBJ2-7	TRBD1	TGTGCCAGCAGTACTCCAGATCGGACAGGGTTCGACTTC	CASSTPDRTGFDF
-	TRBV24-1	TRBJ2-1	-	TGTGCCACCAGCCATCCCGAGGGCCGGGACACTTCCTACAATGAGCAGTTCTTC	CATSHPEGRDTSYNEQFF
few	TRBV12-5	TRBJ2-7	TRBD1	TGTGCTAGTGGCTCCCTGACAGGGCCTTACGAGCAGTACTTC	CASGSLTGPYEQYF
-	TRBV7-7	TRBJ2-1	-	TGTGCCAGCAGCGCTAGACTGAGCTCCTACAATGAGCAGTTCTTC	CASSARLSSYNEQFF
once	TRBV2	TRBJ1-5	-	TGTGCCAGCACCACCCAACTCAATCAGCCCCAGCATTTT	CASTTQLNQPQHF
-	TRBV12-3/TRBV12-4	TRBJ2-1	-	TGTGCCAGCAGTCAGAAACTAGTAGAGCAGTTCTTC	CASSQKLVEQFF
few	TRBV7-3	TRBJ2-1	TRBD1	TGTGCCAGCAGCTTGAACAGGGGTTCCTACAATGAGCAGTTCTTC	CASSLNRGSYNEQFF
-	TRBV7-9	TRBJ1-5	-	TGTGCCAGCAGCTTAGGGATCAGGCAGCCCCAGCATTTT	CASSLGIRQPQHF
-	TRBV5-1	TRBJ2-1	TRBD2	TGCGCCAGCAGCTTGGAGACTAGCGTGTACAATGAGCAGTTCTTC	CASSLETSVYNEQFF
-	TRBV5-1	TRBJ1-4	TRBD1	TGCGCCAGCAGCATGACAGGGGATGGCGAAAAACTGTTTTTT	CASSMTGDGEKLFF
few	TRBV19	TRBJ1-3	-	TGTGCCAGTAGTATACCTAGGAGCTCTGGAAACACCATATATTTT	CASSIPRSSGNTIYF
-	TRBV27	TRBJ2-7	-	TGTGCCAGCAGTTTAGGGCCGTCCTACGAGCAGTACTTC	CASSLGPSYEQYF
-	TRBV5-1	TRBJ2-7	TRBD2	TGCGCCAGCAGCTTAGCGGGAGCCGTCTTC	CASSLAGAVF
-	TRBV2	TRBJ1-6	-	TGTGCCAGCAGTGAACAACAATCCTATAATTCACCCCTCCACTTT	CASSEQQSYNSPLHF
once	TRBV28	TRBJ1-2	TRBD1	TGTGCCAGCAGGCCTCAGGGGGCTAACTATGGCTACACCTTC	CASRPQGANYGYTF
-	TRBV5-1	TRBJ2-3	-	TGCGCCAGCAGCTTGGGTGCGGGGCAGAGCACAGATACGCAGTATTTT	CASSLGAGQSTDTQYF
-	TRBV5-1	TRBJ2-3	-	TGCGCCAGCAGCTTGGAAGGGGACACAGATACGCAGTATTTT	CASSLEGDTDTQYF
-	TRBV20-1	TRBJ2-1	-	TGCAGTGCTAGTAAATTAGCCCTGAATGAGCAGTTCTTC	CSASKLALNEQFF
once	TRBV5-1	TRBJ1-6	TRBD1	TGCGCCAGCAGCATGGGACAGCCCGGTTTGCCCCTCCACTTT	CASSMGQPGLPLHF
-	TRBV18	TRBJ2-5	TRBD1	TGTGCCAGCTCACCTGGGACAGGGGGCGAGGAGACCCAGTACTTC	CASSPGTGGEETQYF